This T cell receptor beta chain was captured in a study of OX40 agonist ivuxolimab in advanced cancers. Sequencing used immunoSEQ multiplex PCR; TCRdb keeps in-frame clones, though not all of them. The sample holds some 140,000 clones; more than 85% are singletons and the top ten take roughly 1%. Material: CD4+ or CD8+ T cells sorted from blood, obtained in a trial of the OX40 agonist ivuxolimab. This receptor was obtained from an adult with an advanced solid tumor such as melanoma, head and neck, liver or kidney cancer.

CDR3 in DNA: TGTGCCAGCAGCCCAGGACAGGGAAGACAAGAGACCCAGTACTTC. Protein: CASSPGQGRQETQYF. The genes are TRBV5-8 and TRBJ2-5; 8 bases align to TRBD1. CDR3 size: 15 residues. Germline V gene data show CDR1 as SGHTS and CDR2 as YDEGEE. With V trimmed by 4 bases and J by 2 bases, 7 bases remained unmatched.